A single sample is the source of the 24 T cell receptor beta chains below, sequenced in a study of chemoradiotherapy in HPV16-positive cancers. Produced via immunoSEQ multiplex PCR; TCRdb's table is partial and in-frame only. The sample lists approximately 32,000 clones; 80% to 90% were seen once. Here the sequenced sample was blood, taken from a patient who underwent chemoradiotherapy. These receptors originate from a human donor with HPV-associated anogenital cancer.

This clone occurred once. V usage is TRBV5-1 and J usage is TRBJ2-3; TRBD2 is a possible D gene (6 bases). This CDR3 region has 16 residues. V gave up 1 base and J gave up 3 bases, with 15 bases separating them. Germline CDR1 SGHRS, CDR2 YFSETQ. The CDR3 here is CASSLTGELGTDTQYF. The CDR3 region has the DNA TGCGCCAGCAGCTTGACGGGAGAGCTAGGGACAGATACGCAGTATTTT.

A few counts support this clone. The chain has TRBV6-1 and TRBJ1-2; D is possibly TRBD1 (5 bases). Trimming shortened V by 3 bases and J by 7 bases, and 9 bases separated the two germline ends. The germline V gene has CDR1 MNHNS and CDR2 SASEGT. CDR3 length: 12 amino acids. CDR3 residues: CASSDWGGGYTF. CDR3 nucleotide sequence: TGTGCCAGCAGTGACTGGGGGGGTGGCTACACCTTC.

The rearrangement uses TRBV7-8 and TRBJ1-1; D is ambiguous. V was cut by 5 bases and J by 1 base, with 11 bases left in between. CDR1 is SGHVS, CDR2 FQNEAQ, per germline. CDR3 length equals 14 residues. The CDR3: CASSPPTPNTEAFF. DNA of the CDR3: TGTGCCAGCAGCCCTCCTACCCCGAACACTGAAGCTTTCTTT.

The gene calls are TRBV19 and TRBJ1-1; 8 bases match TRBD1. With V trimmed by 6 bases and J by 4 bases, 16 bases remained unmatched. The V gene's germline CDR1 is LNHDA and CDR2 SQIVND (reference sequence). The CDR3 has 17 residues. The CDR3 DNA follows: TGTGCCAGTAGCCCCCGACAGGGGCAGTTGCGGGGCACTGAAGCTTTCTTT. Translation: CASSPRQGQLRGTEAFF.

The CDR3 DNA follows: TGCGCCAGCAGGGTAGCGGGGCAAGAGACCCAGTACTTC. It yields the protein CASRVAGQETQYF. The chain couples TRBV10-2 to TRBJ2-5, with TRBD2 identical over 8 bases. Germline trimming cut 6 bases from V and 2 bases from J; bases unmatched to any gene: 2. The CDR3 length is 13 residues. Germline V gene lookup returns CDR1 WSHSY and CDR2 SAAADI.

The genes are TRBV5-4 and TRBJ2-5, with D possibly TRBD2 on 7 matching bases. The CDR3 length is 16 residues. Germline-derived CDR1 and CDR2 are SGHNT and YYREEE (reference sequence). Trimming removed 4 bases at V and 4 bases at J, with 20 bases between. CDR3 DNA: TGTGCCAGCAGCCCTGGGAGCACCCGGGGGGCAGAGACCCAGTACTTC. It translates to CASSPGSTRGAETQYF.

The rearrangement joins TRBV11-2 to TRBJ2-7; D might be TRBD2 (7 bases). The CDR3 sequence is 15 residues long. The germline CDR1 and CDR2 sequences are SGHAT and FQNNGV. Trimming cost V 3 bases and J 6 bases, with 18 bases left between them. CDR3 region: CASSLGGGRFSEQYF. The CDR3 region has the DNA TGTGCCAGCAGCTTGGGGGGCGGGAGATTCAGCGAGCAGTACTTC.

The chain is built from TRBV27 and TRBJ1-5; weak D call: TRBD1 (5 bases). The CDR3 extends over 17 amino acids. Germline CDR1 and CDR2: MNHEY and SMNVEV (reference sequence). Trimming stripped 3 bases from V and 1 base from J, with 16 bases between. In nucleotides, the CDR3 is TGTGCCAGCAGTTTGCGAAGGGGAGGGGTAAGCAATCAGCCCCAGCATTTT. Translating gives CASSLRRGGVSNQPQHF.

This chain uses TRBV18 with TRBJ1-2, with D possibly being TRBD1 (5 bases). The CDR3 consists of 15 residues. Germline-derived CDR1 and CDR2 are KGHSH and LQKENI. Trimming left V 6 bases short and J 4 bases short, with 18 bases between. Written as DNA, the CDR3 is TGTGCCAGCTCTCCGGGGGACCCTAGGGCCTATGGCTACACCTTC. As protein: CASSPGDPRAYGYTF.

This clone appeared once. This CDR3 is CASSCTGGRTGELFF. The DNA for the CDR3 is TGTGCCAGCAGTTGTACAGGGGGCCGGACCGGGGAGCTGTTTTTT. The chain has TRBV6-7 and TRBJ2-2; TRBD1 agrees at 9 bases. TRBV6-7 has ORF status, its function being uncertain. The CDR3 consists of 15 residues. The ends lost 4 bases at V and 5 bases at J; junction bases unmatched: 5.

The V call is TRBV19, the J call TRBJ2-1; TRBD2 aligns across 8 bases. With V trimmed by 7 bases and J by 1 base, 9 bases remained unmatched. This CDR3 comprises 16 residues. The V gene's germline CDR1 is LNHDA and CDR2 SQIVND (reference sequence). Written as DNA, the CDR3 is TGTGCCAGTACCCTCGGGACTAGGGGTTCCTACAATGAGCAGTTCTTC. It encodes CASTLGTRGSYNEQFF.

V usage is TRBV18 and J usage is TRBJ2-5, with D hard to call. The CDR3 is made up of 12 amino acids. V was trimmed by 3 bases and J by 1 base, leaving 3 bases between them. CDR1 is KGHSH and CDR2 is LQKENI in the germline V gene. The CDR3 region has the DNA TGTGCCAGCTCACCCGTCCAAGAGACCCAGTACTTC. It codes for CASSPVQETQYF.

V and J are TRBV21-1 and TRBJ1-1; TRBD1 was called by the table and not checked on the DNA. TRBV21-1 is recorded as a pseudogene. This CDR3 comprises 12 residues. CDR3 DNA: TGTGCCGGACAGGAGATGAACACTGAAGCTTTCTTT. Protein: CAGQEMNTEAFF.

In its sample, this clone was seen a few times. The chain is built from TRBV7-8 and TRBJ2-7, with 9 bases aligning to TRBD2. Germline trimming cut 5 bases from V and 1 base from J; bases unmatched to any gene: 15. CDR3 size: 18 residues. Germline V CDR1 and CDR2: SGHVS, FQNEAQ. CDR3 loop: CASSKGGLAGIPSYEQYF. The DNA of the CDR3 is TGTGCCAGCAGCAAAGGGGGGCTAGCGGGGATCCCGTCCTACGAGCAGTACTTC.

V usage is TRBV5-4 and J usage is TRBJ1-2, with D possibly being TRBD1 (6 bases). Germline V gene lookup returns CDR1 SGHNT and CDR2 YYREEE (reference sequence). This CDR3 has 14 residues. V dropped 6 bases and J dropped 8 bases, with 20 bases sitting between them. The CDR3 sequence is CASIPPTGGGGYTF. CDR3 coding DNA: TGTGCCAGCATCCCCCCTACCGGGGGCGGGGGCTACACCTTC.

The rearrangement links TRBV5-4 to TRBJ2-7, with 10 bases aligning to TRBD1. Germline-derived CDR1 and CDR2 are SGHNT and YYREEE (reference sequence). The CDR3 has 15 amino acids. V lost 0 bases to trimming and J lost 6 bases; unmatched junction nucleotides: 6. CDR3 sequence: CASSLGDRGFSEQYF. The CDR3, as DNA: TGTGCCAGCAGCTTGGGGGACAGGGGATTCTCCGAGCAGTACTTC.

The chain links TRBV14 to TRBJ1-1; D gene unclear. This CDR3 is built from 15 residues. Between the trimmed V and J ends, which lost 2 bases and 0 bases, there was a span of 10 bases. Germline V lookup: CDR1 SGHDN, CDR2 FVKESK. The CDR3 DNA sequence: TGTGCCAGCAGCCAACGCCCGGTCTTGAACACTGAAGCTTTCTTT. Translated, it gives CASSQRPVLNTEAFF. The whole variable domain, filled in from reference TRBV14 and TRBJ1-1, reads EAGVTQFPSHSVIEKGQTVTLRCDPISGHDNLYWYRRVMGKEIKFLLHFVKESKQDESGMPNNRFLAERTGGTYSTLKVQPAELEDSGVYFCASSQRPVLNTEAFFGQGTRLTVV.

The chain recombines TRBV6-1 with TRBJ2-4; D may be TRBD2 (5 bases). The CDR3 sequence is 13 residues long. V lost 10 bases and J 1 base, leaving 11 bases between the germline ends. CDR1 MNHNS and CDR2 SASEGT come from the germline V gene. CDR3 in DNA: TGTGCCACCGCCGGGGTGGCCAAAAACATTCAGTACTTC. It yields the protein CATAGVAKNIQYF.

This clone was detected a few times. The V call is TRBV11-1, the J call TRBJ2-7; TRBD2 is a possible D gene (6 bases). Looked up from germline, CDR1 is SGHAT and CDR2 is FQDESV (reference sequence). Trimming shortened V by 5 bases and J by 7 bases, and 15 bases separated the two germline ends. The CDR3 has 13 residues. The CDR3 spells CASSPSVGGEQYF. In DNA form, the CDR3 reads TGTGCCAGCAGCCCTTCGGTCGGAGGGGAGCAGTACTTC.

V is TRBV6-5 and J is TRBJ1-1, with a possible D match to TRBD1 (6 bases). V was cut by 5 bases and J by 1 base, with 11 bases left in between. The length of the CDR3 is 14 residues. Per germline, CDR1 MNHEY and CDR2 SVGAGI. This CDR3 is CASSRDITNTEAFF. In DNA, the CDR3 is TGTGCCAGCAGTCGGGACATCACGAACACTGAAGCTTTCTTT.

This clone was counted between two and nine times. The V and J genes are TRBV7-9 and TRBJ1-1; D remains unclear. There are 9 residues in the CDR3. CDR1 is SEHNR and CDR2 is FQNEAQ in the germline V gene (reference sequence). As DNA, the CDR3 is TGTGCGACCAACACTGAAGCTTTCTTT. This sequence encodes CATNTEAFF. Drawing the rest from reference TRBV7-9 and TRBJ1-1, the complete variable domain is DTGVSQNPRHKITKRGQNVTFRCDPISEHNRLYWYRQTLGQGPEFLTYFQNEAQLEKSRLLSDRFSAERPKGSFSTLEIQRTEQGDSAMYLCATNTEAFFGQGTRLTVV.

The chain combines TRBV6-1 with TRBJ2-7; 7 bases are shared with TRBD1. The CDR3 runs 13 residues. CDR1 and CDR2 from the germline V gene are MNHNS and SASEGT. The V segment lost 7 bases and the J segment 5 bases; nucleotides outside the gene matches: 8. For the CDR3, the DNA is TGTGCCAGCAAGGTAGGGGGCGGCGACGAGCAGTACTTC. Residues: CASKVGGGDEQYF.

Concerning this clone: Sequence at one end of the junction differs from germline and may be a read error. CDR3 in DNA: TGCCTATCGGGAGTACCCAGGGCAGCTAACTATGGCTACACCTTC. It yields the protein CLSGVPRAANYGYTF. The chain carries TRBV30 and TRBJ1-2, with D perhaps TRBD1 (5 bases). Germline V CDR1 and CDR2: GTSNPN, SVGIG (reference sequence). The length of the CDR3 is 15 residues.

The J gene is TRBJ1-1, the V gene TRBV18; 10 nucleotides align to TRBD1. CDR3 length equals 13 residues. Germline lookup yields CDR1 KGHSH and CDR2 LQKENI. V lost 5 bases to trimming and J lost 10 bases; unmatched junction nucleotides: 7. CDR3 sequence: CASSTGQGNRAFF. CDR3 DNA: TGTGCCAGCTCAACGGGACAGGGGAATCGAGCTTTCTTT.